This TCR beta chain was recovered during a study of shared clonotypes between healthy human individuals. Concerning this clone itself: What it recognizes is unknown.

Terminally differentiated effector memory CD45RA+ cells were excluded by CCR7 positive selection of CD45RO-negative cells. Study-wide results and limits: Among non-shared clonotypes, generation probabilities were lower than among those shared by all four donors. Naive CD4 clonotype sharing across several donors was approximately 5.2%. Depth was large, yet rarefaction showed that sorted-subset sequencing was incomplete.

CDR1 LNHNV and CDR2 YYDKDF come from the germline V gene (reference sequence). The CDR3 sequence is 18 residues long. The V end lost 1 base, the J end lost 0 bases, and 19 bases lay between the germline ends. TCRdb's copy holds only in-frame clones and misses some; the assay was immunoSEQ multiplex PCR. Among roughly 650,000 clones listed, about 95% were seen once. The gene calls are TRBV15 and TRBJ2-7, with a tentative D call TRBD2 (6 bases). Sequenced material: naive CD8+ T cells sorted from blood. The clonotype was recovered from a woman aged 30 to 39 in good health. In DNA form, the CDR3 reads TGTGCCACCAGCAGAGCATCCATTCGCGGGACGAGCTCCTACGAGCAGTACTTC. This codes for CATSRASIRGTSSYEQYF. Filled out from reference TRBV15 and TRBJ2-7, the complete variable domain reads DAMVIQNPRYQVTQFGKPVTLSCSQTLNHNVMYWYQQKSSQAPKLLFHYYDKDFNNEADTPDNFQSRRPNTSFCFLDIRSPGLGDTAMYLCATSRASIRGTSSYEQYFGPGTRLTVT.